The 8 T cell receptor beta chains reported below all come from one sample, sequenced in a study of regulatory T cells in long-lasting Graves disease. Through Arm-PCR of CDR3 regions and iRepertoire HTBI primers, TCR beta libraries were built. TCRdb called the multiplex PCR reads again in MiXCR, with one record for every CDR3 protein. The sample lists approximately 560,000 distinct CDR3 sequences; 15% to 20% were seen once. Indicated time point: newly diagnosed GD, antithyroid drugs for less than 3 months. PBMCs provided the RNA from which the TCR library was made. These data were also reused for a study on T cells in Graves' hyperthyroidism and ophthalmopathy.

The source was peripheral blood mononuclear cells (PBMCs), collected at new diagnosis, from a patient treated with antithyroid drugs. These receptors were collected from a man between 18 and 29 years old with Graves disease.

This clonotype appeared many times. The V call is TRBV6-2 or TRBV6-3, the J call TRBJ2-1; TRBD2 agrees at 10 bases. The CDR3 runs to 12 residues. Losses at the gene ends were 6 bases for V and 8 bases for J; bases not matched to a gene: 1. Germline V gene data show CDR1 as MNHEY and CDR2 as SVGEGT. CDR3 loop: CASRSGRDEQFF. CDR3 coding DNA: TGTGCCAGCAGGAGCGGGAGGGATGAGCAGTTCTTC.

This clonotype was observed a few times. The CDR3: CASSLGGGTHQPQHF. CDR3 sequence (DNA): TGTGCCAGCAGTTTAGGAGGTGGAACCCATCAGCCCCAGCATTTT. The genes are TRBV27 and TRBJ1-5; D unclear. CDR1 is MNHEY and CDR2 is SMNVEV in the germline V gene (reference sequence). The CDR3 spans 15 residues. V lost 2 bases to trimming and J lost 5 bases, with 13 bases between them.

This clonotype was detected many times. V is TRBV20-1 and J is TRBJ2-7, with 8 bases fitting TRBD2. The CDR3 is made up of 12 amino acids. Germline CDR1 and CDR2: DFQATT and SNEGSKA (reference sequence). CDR3 region: CSGTRGSYEQYF. The CDR3 coding sequence is TGCAGCGGGACTAGGGGCTCCTACGAGCAGTACTTC.

Concerning this clonotype: At one boundary the junction diverges from the germline segment, which might be a read error. The chain has TRBV3-1 and TRBJ2-3, with 12 bases that match TRBD2. This CDR3 is built from 19 residues. The V gene's germline CDR1 is LGHDT and CDR2 YNNKEL (reference sequence). The DNA of the CDR3 is TGTGCCAGCAGCACAGAGTCGTCGACTAGCGGGAGCGCCAGGGAGACCAAGTACTTC. Translation: CASSTESSTSGSARETKYF.

This rearrangement joins TRBV5-1 to TRBJ2-5, with 12 bases lining up with TRBD1. Losses at the gene ends were 5 bases for V and 7 bases for J; bases not matched to a gene: 9. Germline V CDR1 and CDR2: SGHRS, YFSETQ. The CDR3 consists of 15 residues. The CDR3 region is CASSPNPGQGATQYF. The CDR3, as DNA: TGCGCCAGCAGTCCAAACCCGGGACAGGGGGCGACCCAGTACTTC.

This clonotype was recorded at least ten times. The chain has TRBV29-1 and TRBJ2-1; 12 bases map to TRBD2. V lost 4 bases and J lost 10; bases outside the gene matches: 14. The CDR3 totals 16 residues. From germline, CDR1 is SQVTM and CDR2 ANQGSEA. The chain's CDR3 is CSVAGGSSGRGREQFF. Here the CDR3 DNA reads TGCAGCGTTGCGGGTGGTTCTAGCGGGAGGGGAAGGGAGCAGTTCTTC.

This clonotype was counted between two and nine times. Possible read error: a much larger clone is one base away. No DNA is shown, since the ends of the CDR3 on it are uncertain; the CDR3 is the one TCRdb lists. The V call is TRBV27, the J call TRBJ2-5; the D call TRBD2 from the table was never checked on the DNA. The CDR3 sequence runs 19 residues, both termini included. From germline, CDR1 is MNHEY and CDR2 SMNVEV (reference sequence). CDR3 in amino acids: CASSDRLWASGSPQETQHF.

This clonotype has a handful of counts. The rearrangement uses TRBV6-1 and TRBJ1-2, with 7 bases that match TRBD1. After removal of 7 bases from V and 3 bases from J, the junction contained 11 bases not matched to a gene. The germline V gene has CDR1 MNHNS and CDR2 SASEGT. The CDR3 totals 15 residues. The DNA for the CDR3 is TGTGCCAGCAAGGGGGCAGGACCCGGGGACTATGGCTACACCTTC. Amino acids: CASKGAGPGDYGYTF.